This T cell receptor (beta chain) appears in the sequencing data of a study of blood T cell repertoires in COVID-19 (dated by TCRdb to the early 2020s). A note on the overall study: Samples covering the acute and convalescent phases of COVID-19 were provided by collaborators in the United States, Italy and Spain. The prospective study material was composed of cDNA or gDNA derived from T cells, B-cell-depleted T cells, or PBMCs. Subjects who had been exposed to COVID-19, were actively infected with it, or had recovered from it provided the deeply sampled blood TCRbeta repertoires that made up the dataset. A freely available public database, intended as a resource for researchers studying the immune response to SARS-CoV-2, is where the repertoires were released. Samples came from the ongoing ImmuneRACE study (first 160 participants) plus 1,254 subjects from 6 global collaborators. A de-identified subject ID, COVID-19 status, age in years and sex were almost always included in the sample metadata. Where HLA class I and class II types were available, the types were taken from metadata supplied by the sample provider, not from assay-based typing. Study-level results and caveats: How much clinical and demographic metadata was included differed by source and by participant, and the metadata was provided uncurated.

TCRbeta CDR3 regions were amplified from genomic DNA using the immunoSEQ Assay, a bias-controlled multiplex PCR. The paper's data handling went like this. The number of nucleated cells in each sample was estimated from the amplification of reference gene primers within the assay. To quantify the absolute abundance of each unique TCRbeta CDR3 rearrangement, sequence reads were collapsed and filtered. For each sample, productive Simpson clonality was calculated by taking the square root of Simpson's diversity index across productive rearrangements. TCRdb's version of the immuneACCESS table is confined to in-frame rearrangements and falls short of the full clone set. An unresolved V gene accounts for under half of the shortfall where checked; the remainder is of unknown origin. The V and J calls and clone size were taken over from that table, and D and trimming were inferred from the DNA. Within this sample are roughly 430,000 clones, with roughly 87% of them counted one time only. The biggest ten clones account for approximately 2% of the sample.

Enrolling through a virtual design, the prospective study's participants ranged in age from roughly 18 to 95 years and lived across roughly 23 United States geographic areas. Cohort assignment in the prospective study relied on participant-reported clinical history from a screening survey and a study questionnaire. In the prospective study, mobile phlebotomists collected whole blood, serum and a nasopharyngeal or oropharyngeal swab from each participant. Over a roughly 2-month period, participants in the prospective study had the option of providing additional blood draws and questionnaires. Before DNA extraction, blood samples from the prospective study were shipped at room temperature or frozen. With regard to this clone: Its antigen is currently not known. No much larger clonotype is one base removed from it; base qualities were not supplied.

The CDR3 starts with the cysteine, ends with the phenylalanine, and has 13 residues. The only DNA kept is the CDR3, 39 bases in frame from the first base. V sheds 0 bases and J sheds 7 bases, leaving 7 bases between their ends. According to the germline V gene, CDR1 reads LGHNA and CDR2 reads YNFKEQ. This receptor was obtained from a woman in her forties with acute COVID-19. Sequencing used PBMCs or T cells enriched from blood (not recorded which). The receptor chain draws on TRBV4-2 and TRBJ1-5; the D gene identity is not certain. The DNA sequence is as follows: TGTGCCAGCAGCCAAGAGTCAGGACAGCCCCAGCATTTT. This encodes CASSQESGQPQHF.